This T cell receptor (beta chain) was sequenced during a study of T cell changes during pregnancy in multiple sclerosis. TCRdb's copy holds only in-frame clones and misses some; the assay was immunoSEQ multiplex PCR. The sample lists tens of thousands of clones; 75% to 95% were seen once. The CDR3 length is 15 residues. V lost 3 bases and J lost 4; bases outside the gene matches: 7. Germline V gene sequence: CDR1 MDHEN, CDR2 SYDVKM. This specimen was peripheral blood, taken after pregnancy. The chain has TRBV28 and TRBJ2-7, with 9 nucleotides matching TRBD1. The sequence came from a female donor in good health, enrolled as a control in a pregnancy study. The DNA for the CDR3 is TGTGCCAGCAGTTTGGGAACAGGGGGCGTATACGAGCAGTACTTC. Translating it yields CASSLGTGGVYEQYF.